One and the same sample provided the 3 T cell receptor beta chains below, sequenced in a study of T cells after yellow fever vaccination. TCRdb fed the 5' RACE reads into MiXCR, producing one record per CDR3 protein. The sample holds around 350,000 distinct CDR3 sequences; about 9.9% are singletons and the top ten take less than 20%. Here the sequenced sample was PBMCs, taken on the day of the first yellow fever vaccination. These receptors all stem from a man between 18 and 35 years old who received the YFV17D yellow fever vaccine.

V and J are TRBV7-8 and TRBJ1-2; D unclear. V lost 4 bases, J lost 7 bases, and 13 bases lay in between. Germline loops: CDR1 SGHVS, CDR2 FQNEAQ. The CDR3 is 13 residues long. The CDR3 protein is CASSSGGSSGYTF. In nucleotides, the CDR3 is TGTGCCAGCAGCTCAGGAGGTTCTAGTGGCTACACCTTC.

This clonotype was detected only a few times. The chain employs TRBV7-6 and TRBJ2-5; unclear D gene. CDR3 length: 13 amino acids. Trimming left V 1 base short and J 3 bases short, with 6 bases between. CDR1 is SGHVS, CDR2 FNYEAQ, per germline. The CDR3 is CASSLVQKETQYF. The CDR3 nucleotides read TGTGCCAGCAGCTTAGTGCAGAAAGAGACCCAGTACTTC.

V gene TRBV5-1 combines with J gene TRBJ1-4; weak D call: TRBD1 (5 bases). The V end lost 1 base, the J end lost 4 bases, and 8 bases lay between the germline ends. The CDR3 runs to 14 residues. Germline lookup yields CDR1 SGHRS and CDR2 YFSETQ. CDR3 in DNA: TGCGCCAGCAGCTTGCGGGGACTTAATGAAAAACTGTTTTTT. Translation gives CASSLRGLNEKLFF.